This TCR beta chain was captured in a study of blood T cell repertoires in COVID-19. Libraries were prepared by immunoSEQ multiplex PCR; TCRdb keeps only in-frame clonotypes and omits some of them. This table has about 39,000 clones, approximately 91% appearing once. This clone was observed a single time. V lost 0 bases to trimming and J lost 4 bases, with 15 bases between them. The germline gives CDR1 KGHSH, CDR2 LQKENI. The CDR3 contains 16 residues. The sequence was collected from a man aged 50 or older with active COVID-19. The chain employs TRBV18 and TRBJ2-5; D gene ambiguous. The sequencing input was peripheral blood. CDR3 loop: CASSPPVTARGETQYF. The CDR3 DNA reads TGTGCCAGCTCACCACCGGTGACCGCTAGAGGAGAGACCCAGTACTTC.